This passage covers 25 T cell receptor beta chains from one sample sequenced in a study of blood T cell repertoires in COVID-19. This table comes from immunoSEQ multiplex PCR, and its TCRdb copy is limited to in-frame clones, with some not included. Here the sample spans 90,000 or so clones, around 86% being singletons. The sample was peripheral blood. These receptor sequences come from a man between 60 and 75 years old with COVID-19, enrolled during active disease.

The CDR3 DNA reads as TGTGCCAGTAGTGTTGACTTGAACAATGAGCAGTTCTTC. Its protein product is CASSVDLNNEQFF. The chain has TRBV19 and TRBJ2-1, with D hard to call. The germline V gene encodes CDR1 LNHDA and CDR2 SQIVND (reference sequence). The CDR3 runs 13 residues. V was clipped by 5 bases and J by 5 bases, with 10 bases between them.

This chain links TRBV6-5 with TRBJ2-1, with 9 bases matching TRBD2. Per germline, CDR1 MNHEY and CDR2 SVGAGI. Trimming took 5 bases from V and 9 from J; bases not matched to a gene: 8. This CDR3 is built from 14 residues. CDR3 in DNA: TGTGCCAGCAGTCGGGTAGCGGGAGCGGGTGAGCAGTTCTTC. Translation gives CASSRVAGAGEQFF.

The chain combines TRBV24-1 with TRBJ2-1; D unresolved. This CDR3 region has 14 residues. Germline values: CDR1 KGHDR, CDR2 SFDVKD. Trimming removed 1 base from V and 9 bases from J, with 12 bases in between. The DNA for the CDR3 is TGTGCCACCAGTGATTTTGGCCGGCGGAGTGAGCAGTTCTTC. It translates to CATSDFGRRSEQFF.

V usage is TRBV6-6 and J usage is TRBJ1-2, with a possible D match to TRBD1 (6 bases). Germline CDR1 reads MNHNY; CDR2 reads SVGAGI (reference sequence). CDR3 length: 13 residues. V lost 0 bases and J 7 bases, leaving 9 bases between the germline ends. CDR3 sequence (DNA): TGTGCCAGCAGTTACTCAGGGGGTAGTGGCTACACCTTC. The encoded protein is CASSYSGGSGYTF.

This CDR3 reads CASSYAAYYSNQPQHF. The CDR3 coding sequence is TGTGCCAGCAGTTACGCGGCGTATTATAGCAATCAGCCCCAGCATTTT. This sequence joins TRBV6-2 or TRBV6-3 and TRBJ1-5; D is unclear. Germline V gives CDR1 MNHEY, CDR2 SVGEGT. The CDR3 covers 16 residues. The V gene lost 2 bases and the J gene lost 0 bases, with 11 bases spanning the gap.

This sequence joins TRBV5-1 and TRBJ2-1; 7 nucleotides match TRBD1. J was trimmed by 4 bases and V by 0 bases; bases with no gene match: 4. The CDR3 is 15 residues long. CDR1 is SGHRS, CDR2 YFSETQ, per germline. In DNA, the CDR3 is TGCGCCAGCAGCTTGGAAAGACAGGGATACAATGAGCAGTTCTTC. Translation gives CASSLERQGYNEQFF.

The chain employs TRBV27 and TRBJ1-5, with 8 bases fitting TRBD1. The ends lost 6 bases at V and 6 bases at J; junction bases unmatched: 10. Germline CDR1 reads MNHEY; CDR2 reads SMNVEV (reference sequence). The CDR3 has 15 amino acids. The CDR3 region is CASRPTGGIFQPQHF. CDR3 coding DNA: TGTGCCAGCAGGCCTACAGGGGGGATCTTTCAGCCCCAGCATTTT.

The V gene is TRBV28, the J gene TRBJ1-1; 10 bases fit TRBD1. Trimming took 10 bases from V and 4 from J; bases not matched to a gene: 3. CDR3 length: 12 residues. Germline V gives CDR1 MDHEN, CDR2 SYDVKM. The CDR3 spells CAIDRGLTEAFF. For the CDR3, the DNA is TGTGCCATCGACAGGGGGCTCACTGAAGCTTTCTTT.

The V gene is TRBV3-1 (or the pseudogene TRBV3-2), the J gene TRBJ2-2; D ambiguous. Germline-derived CDR1 and CDR2 are LGHDT and YNNKEL (reference sequence). Trimming shortened V by 0 bases and J by 0 bases, and 5 bases separated the two germline ends. CDR3 length: 15 residues. In DNA, the CDR3 is TGTGCCAGCAGCCAAGACTCCGCGAACACCGGGGAGCTGTTTTTT. Encoded protein: CASSQDSANTGELFF.

This clone appeared a few times. The chain combines TRBV5-4 with TRBJ2-7; 11 bases fit TRBD1. Germline V gene data show CDR1 as SGHNT and CDR2 as YYREEE (reference sequence). Losses at the gene ends were 4 bases for V and 3 bases for J; bases not matched to a gene: 6. This CDR3 has 15 residues. CDR3 in DNA: TGTGCCAGCAGCCCGGGGACAGGGGGAATCTACGAGCAGTACTTC. Its protein product is CASSPGTGGIYEQYF.

This clone was counted once. The V call is TRBV4-2, the J call TRBJ2-3, with 8 bases fitting TRBD2. From germline, CDR1 is LGHNA and CDR2 YNFKEQ. CDR3 length: 18 residues. Unmatched junction bases numbered 16, after V lost 4 bases and J lost 4 bases. The CDR3 DNA reads TGTGCCAGCAGCCCCTCGGGAGGGGCAGCGGGAGACTCAGATACGCAGTATTTT. It is translated as CASSPSGGAAGDSDTQYF.

The V call is TRBV28, the J call TRBJ2-7; 9 bases are a match to TRBD2. Germline assignment: CDR1 MDHEN and CDR2 SYDVKM. CDR3 length: 17 residues. The junction had 9 bases not matched to a gene; V was cut back by 3 bases and J by 0 bases. CDR3 bases: TGTGCCAGCAGTTTCCCATCCTGGACTAGCGCCTCCTACGAGCAGTACTTC. This sequence encodes CASSFPSWTSASYEQYF.

This rearrangement joins TRBV5-1 to TRBJ2-7; TRBD1 matches at 7 bases. V was clipped by 4 bases and J by 3 bases; unmatched bases: 10. The CDR3 totals 15 residues. Germline CDR1 reads SGHRS; CDR2 reads YFSETQ. In nucleotides, the CDR3 is TGCGCCAGCAGCGTTTCCGGGACAGATCTCTACGAGCAGTACTTC. Protein sequence: CASSVSGTDLYEQYF.

The CDR3 bases are TGTGCCAGCAGCCCCAGGGGGACAGTTAATGAAAAACTGTTTTTT. As protein: CASSPRGTVNEKLFF. The chain couples TRBV6-5 to TRBJ1-4; 7 bases map to TRBD1. Germline V lookup: CDR1 MNHEY, CDR2 SVGAGI. Trimming at V came to 6 bases and at J to 4 bases, leaving 8 bases not matched to a gene. The CDR3 has 15 residues.

As to this clone: Germline is not matched at one junction end, which may reflect a read error. The chain couples TRBV7-9 to TRBJ1-2, with D perhaps matching TRBD1 (6 bases). CDR3 length equals 15 residues. Germline CDR1 SEHNR, CDR2 FQNEAQ (reference sequence). The CDR3 region has the DNA TGTGCCAGCAGCGTAGCAGGGGCGAGCAACTATGGCTACACCTTC. As protein: CASSVAGASNYGYTF.

This rearrangement joins TRBV30 to TRBJ1-3, with D maybe TRBD1 (5 bases). In germline, CDR1 is GTSNPN, CDR2 SVGIG (reference sequence). The CDR3 consists of 14 residues. V lost 2 bases, J lost 6 bases, and 14 bases lay in between. For the CDR3, the DNA is TGTGCCTGGAGTTCTTTGGGGGGTGCAAACACCATATATTTT. This sequence encodes CAWSSLGGANTIYF.

This clone was seen only once. The V gene is TRBV4-1, the J gene TRBJ1-5, with TRBD1 as a possible D gene (6 bases). The CDR3 has 13 residues. Germline V gives CDR1 MGHRA, CDR2 YSYEKL. Trimming cost V 2 bases and J 6 bases, with 8 bases left between them. The CDR3 protein is CASSQIQGQPQHF. The CDR3 nucleotides read TGCGCCAGCAGCCAAATACAGGGTCAGCCCCAGCATTTT.

This chain uses TRBV14 with TRBJ1-1; no clear D. CDR1 is SGHDN, CDR2 FVKESK, per germline. V lost 5 bases to trimming and J lost 2 bases, with 9 bases between them. This CDR3 spans 13 amino acids. The CDR3 loop reads CASSSSGNTEAFF. The CDR3 coding sequence is TGTGCCAGCAGCTCAAGCGGAAACACTGAAGCTTTCTTT. The full variable domain, completed using reference TRBV14 and TRBJ1-1, is EAGVTQFPSHSVIEKGQTVTLRCDPISGHDNLYWYRRVMGKEIKFLLHFVKESKQDESGMPNNRFLAERTGGTYSTLKVQPAELEDSGVYFCASSSSGNTEAFFGQGTRLTVV.

The chain employs TRBV7-9 and TRBJ1-6, with 8 nucleotides matching TRBD1. The CDR3 spans 18 residues. The germline V gene encodes CDR1 SEHNR and CDR2 FQNEAQ (reference sequence). The V and J ends lost 4 bases and 3 bases, in that order; junction bases with no gene match: 11. In nucleotides, the CDR3 is TGTGCCAGCAGCTCACCTAACAGGGGGACTAACTATAATTCACCCCTCCACTTT. Its protein product is CASSSPNRGTNYNSPLHF.

This chain links TRBV5-4 with TRBJ2-7; TRBD1 matches 9 bases. The J segment lost 12 bases and the V segment lost 2 bases, leaving 12 bases of the junction unmatched. From germline, CDR1 is SGHNT and CDR2 YYREEE (reference sequence). The CDR3 sequence is 14 residues long. The CDR3 protein is CASSLYGTGLQGYF. The CDR3 DNA reads as TGTGCCAGCAGCTTATACGGGACAGGGCTTCAAGGGTACTTC.

The chain combines TRBV7-2 with TRBJ2-7, with TRBD2 matching 10 bases. CDR1 SGHTA and CDR2 FQGNSA come from the germline V gene. Losses at the gene ends were 3 bases for V and 2 bases for J; bases not matched to a gene: 1. The CDR3 is 14 residues long. The CDR3 spells CASSLSGRAYEQYF. For the CDR3, the DNA is TGTGCCAGCAGCTTGAGCGGGAGGGCCTACGAGCAGTACTTC.

The J gene is TRBJ2-7, the V gene TRBV28; tentative D call: TRBD1 (6 bases). This CDR3 has 15 amino acids. V lost 6 bases and J lost 0, with 15 bases in between. Germline values: CDR1 MDHEN, CDR2 SYDVKM. Here the CDR3 DNA reads TGTGCCAGCAGCAAACCGGGACATGCCTCCTACGAGCAGTACTTC. Protein product: CASSKPGHASYEQYF.

In the case of this clone: Other DNA sequences in this specimen translate into the identical CDR3. The chain uses TRBV5-1 and TRBJ1-1, with a possible D match to TRBD1 (5 bases). V gave up 3 bases and J gave up 1 base, with 7 bases separating them. Germline loops: CDR1 SGHRS, CDR2 YFSETQ. The CDR3 has 13 amino acids. The CDR3 reads CASSSTGNTEAFF. CDR3 sequence (DNA): TGCGCCAGCAGCTCTACAGGGAACACTGAAGCTTTCTTT. The full variable domain, with the rest looked up from reference TRBV5-1 and TRBJ1-1, is KAGVTQTPRYLIKTRGQQVTLSCSPISGHRSVSWYQQTPGQGLQFLFEYFSETQRNKGNFPGRFSGRQFSNSRSEMNVSTLELGDSALYLCASSSTGNTEAFFGQGTRLTVV.

The rearrangement uses TRBV6-4 and TRBJ2-6; D perhaps matches TRBD1 (6 bases). CDR1 MRHNA and CDR2 SNTAGT come from the germline V gene. The CDR3 is 16 amino acids. Deletions cut 6 bases from V and 0 bases from J, with 12 bases between. CDR3 loop: CASRPGRGSGANVLTF. CDR3 DNA sequence: TGTGCCAGCAGGCCGGGCAGGGGCTCTGGGGCCAACGTCCTGACTTTC.

J is TRBJ2-5 and V is TRBV29-1; TRBD1 matches at 8 bases. The germline V gene has CDR1 SQVTM and CDR2 ANQGSEA. The junction had 3 bases not matched to a gene; V was cut back by 1 base and J by 5 bases. The CDR3 is made up of 13 amino acids. The CDR3 bases are TGCAGCGTTGAAGTAGGGACAGGCGAGACCCAGTACTTC. Protein sequence: CSVEVGTGETQYF.